Listed below are T cell receptor beta chains from one sample, sequenced in a study of blood T cell repertoires in COVID-19. Repertoires were generated with immunoSEQ multiplex PCR, while TCRdb's copy carries only in-frame clones and drops some. Seen here are some 110,000 clones, around four fifths observed once, and the top ten hold approximately 2.3%. Sequenced sample: peripheral blood. The receptors were sampled from a man aged 30-40 years with acute or convalescent COVID-19. The CDR3 runs from the conserved cysteine through the conserved F or W. The D gene is left open where the match is weak. Rows may omit the clone size; those that give it use once, few, many or a size class.

TRBD1	-	TRBV15	TRBJ1-4	TGTGCCACCAGCAGGGAAACAGGGGGCCCTAATGAAAAACTGTTTTTT	CATSRETGGPNEKLFF
TRBD2	few	TRBV7-6	TRBJ2-3	TGTGCCAGCAGCGCCCTCCCGGGGGGGCGCACAGATACGCAGTATTTT	CASSALPGGRTDTQYF
TRBD2	-	TRBV15	TRBJ2-7	TGTGCCACCAGCAGAGATAGTAGCGGGCGCTACGAGCAGTACTTC	CATSRDSSGRYEQYF
-	once	TRBV10-3	TRBJ1-5	TGTGCCATCAGTGAGGGAGGGACGGATCAGCCCCAGCATTTT	CAISEGGTDQPQHF
-	-	TRBV2	TRBJ1-2	TGTGCCAGCAGGGCCGACAGAAACTATGGCTACACCTTC	CASRADRNYGYTF
TRBD1	-	TRBV6-2/TRBV6-3	TRBJ1-2	TGTGCCAGCAGTCTTGACAGGGGGCATGTCTATGGCTACACCTTC	CASSLDRGHVYGYTF
-	few	TRBV15	TRBJ1-1	TGTGCCACCAGCAGAGACCAAGGGACTTCGGCTTTCTTT	CATSRDQGTSAFF
-	-	TRBV4-3	TRBJ1-1	TGCGCCAGCAGCCAGGACCCACGGGGGGGGACTGAAGCTTTCTTT	CASSQDPRGGTEAFF
-	-	TRBV11-3	TRBJ2-7	TGTGCCAGCAGCCGAGGACACGGAGAAATCCCCGAGCAGTACTTC	CASSRGHGEIPEQYF
TRBD2	-	TRBV2	TRBJ2-3	TGTGCCAGCAGGCCTACTATAGCGGGGACTACGCAGTATTTT	CASRPTIAGTTQYF
TRBD1	-	TRBV20-1	TRBJ1-1	TGCAGTGCTAGTCAGGGCCGAGCACAGGGGGGCACTGAAGCTTTCTTT	CSASQGRAQGGTEAFF
TRBD1	few	TRBV6-5	TRBJ1-5	TGTGCCAGCACCCAGAACAGGGGTCAGCCCCAGCATTTT	CASTQNRGQPQHF
-	-	TRBV19	TRBJ1-2	TGTGCCAGTAGTATAGAGCGACAGCGCCATGGCTACACCTTC	CASSIERQRHGYTF
TRBD1	-	TRBV15	TRBJ2-2	TGTGCCACCAGCGAAGGGGGCTCCGGGGAGCTGTTTTTT	CATSEGGSGELFF
TRBD1	-	TRBV6-5	TRBJ1-2	TGTGCCAGCAGCCGGGGACAGGGGAACTATGGCTACACCTTC	CASSRGQGNYGYTF
TRBD1	-	TRBV7-2	TRBJ1-6	TGTGCCAGCAGCTCCTACCCGGGACAGGGGATATCACCCCTCCACTTT	CASSSYPGQGISPLHF
-	-	TRBV5-1	TRBJ1-1	TGCGCCAGCAGCTACCTCCGGGTCTCGAACACTGAAGCTTTCTTT	CASSYLRVSNTEAFF
TRBD2	-	TRBV10-2	TRBJ2-1	TGCGCCAGCAGTGAGTTAGGGCGGGAGGCCTCCAATGAGCAGTTCTTC	CASSELGREASNEQFF
-	many	TRBV6-1	TRBJ2-1	TGTGCCAGCAGTGAATACGGGGGCAATGAGCAGTTCTTC	CASSEYGGNEQFF
-	-	TRBV18	TRBJ2-2	TGTGCCAGCTCTCAAGGGGTCTCGTTCACCGGGGAGCTGTTTTTT	CASSQGVSFTGELFF
-	once	TRBV27	TRBJ1-2	TGTGCCTCCACAGGGACGGGCTATGGCTACACCTTC	CASTGTGYGYTF
-	few	TRBV27	TRBJ1-1	TGTGCCAGCAGCCAGACCGAGGTCAGGAACACTGAAGCTTTCTTT	CASSQTEVRNTEAFF
-	-	TRBV9	TRBJ2-2	TGTGCCAGCAGCGAAAGGGGTGACACCGGGGAGCTGTTTTTT	CASSERGDTGELFF
-	-	TRBV10-3	TRBJ2-1	TGTGCCATCAGTAATAGCGTTAGCTCCTACAATGAGCAGTTCTTC	CAISNSVSSYNEQFF
TRBD2	-	TRBV7-3	TRBJ2-3	TGTGCCAGCAGCTCCAGCGGGGGGTACACAGATACGCAGTATTTT	CASSSSGGYTDTQYF
TRBD2	-	TRBV5-6	TRBJ2-1	TGTGCCAGCAGCTTGGGACTAGCGGGAGTATCCTACAATGAGCAGTTCTTC	CASSLGLAGVSYNEQFF
TRBD1	-	TRBV6-5	TRBJ1-2	TGTGCCCACCTTGCCCAGGGGGCTAATGGCTACACCTTC	CAHLAQGANGYTF
-	-	TRBV28	TRBJ1-5	TGTGCCAGCAATCTTTTCTATGATAGCAATCAGCCCCAGCATTTT	CASNLFYDSNQPQHF
-	-	TRBV3-1/TRBV3-2	TRBJ1-2	TGTGCCAGCAGCCAAAGGACAAGAAACTATGGCTACACCTTC	CASSQRTRNYGYTF
TRBD2	-	TRBV10-2	TRBJ2-4	TGCGCCACCGGCGGCGGGGGGGGATTAGCCAAAAACATTCAGTACTTC	CATGGGGGLAKNIQYF
TRBD1	-	TRBV11-2	TRBJ1-1	TGTGCCAGCAGCCGGCGGACAGGCGTGAACACTGAAGCTTTCTTT	CASSRRTGVNTEAFF
-	-	TRBV7-2	TRBJ1-1	TGTGCCAGCACCCTTGGGAGTATCACTGAAGCTTTCTTT	CASTLGSITEAFF
TRBD1	-	TRBV7-9	TRBJ1-1	TGTGCCAGCCTGCCGGGACAGGGGTCTGAAGCTTTCTTT	CASLPGQGSEAFF
TRBD2	-	TRBV5-1	TRBJ2-3	TGCGCCAGCAGCTTTTTGACAACGGGAGGGGGCACAGATACGCAGTATTTT	CASSFLTTGGGTDTQYF
TRBD1	-	TRBV4-2	TRBJ2-5	TGTGCCAGCAGCCAACCGGGACAGGGAAGGTTGGGAGAGACCCAGTACTTC	CASSQPGQGRLGETQYF
-	-	TRBV29-1	TRBJ2-2	TGCAGCGTCAGGTACACCGGGGAGCTGTTTTTT	CSVRYTGELFF
TRBD1	once	TRBV2	TRBJ1-5	TGTGCCAGCACCGCGGACAGGGGAGGCAATCAGCCCCAGCATTTT	CASTADRGGNQPQHF
TRBD2	-	TRBV2	TRBJ2-3	TGTGCCAGCACCAGGGACTACAGCACAGATACGCAGTATTTT	CASTRDYSTDTQYF
TRBD1	-	TRBV29-1	TRBJ2-1	TGCAGCACTGGGACAGACTACAATGAGCAGTTCTTC	CSTGTDYNEQFF
-	-	TRBV5-4	TRBJ1-2	TGTGCCAGCAGCTTGGACAGATCTAACTATGGCTACACCTTC	CASSLDRSNYGYTF